This entry lists 29 T cell receptor beta chains sequenced from one sample in a study of glioma-infiltrating T cells after dendritic cell vaccination. Here immunoSEQ multiplex PCR was the method, and the copy in TCRdb shows in-frame clones only, minus some. In the table there are under 100,000 clones, more than 75% of which are singletons. The sequencing used blood, collected before dendritic cell vaccination. Receptor source: a human donor with glioblastoma.

The chain couples TRBV29-1 to TRBJ2-7, with 7 bases fitting TRBD1. This CDR3 has 15 amino acids. Germline V gene lookup returns CDR1 SQVTM and CDR2 ANQGSEA. The junction had 10 bases not matched to a gene; V was cut back by 1 base and J by 4 bases. The CDR3 bases are TGCAGCGTTGAAGCAGGTGGGACAGACGTTTACGAGCAGTACTTC. Protein sequence: CSVEAGGTDVYEQYF.

Only a few counts were recorded for this clone. V usage is TRBV6-1 and J usage is TRBJ2-5; TRBD2 aligns across 7 bases. The CDR3 consists of 15 residues. The trim removed 2 bases at V and 5 bases at J, leaving 8 bases unmatched. Germline V gives CDR1 MNHNS, CDR2 SASEGT. The CDR3 region is CASSEMAGEWETQYF. CDR3 bases: TGTGCCAGCAGTGAAATGGCGGGGGAGTGGGAGACCCAGTACTTC.

The chain couples TRBV5-6 to TRBJ2-7; D is undetermined. The CDR3 runs 14 residues. Trimming took off 1 base at V and 4 bases at J, with 12 bases between the two ends. Germline V gene data show CDR1 as SGHDT and CDR2 as YYEEEE. CDR3 nucleotides: TGTGCCAGCAGCTTGTTAGAGTCACTTTACGAGCAGTACTTC. Translation: CASSLLESLYEQYF.

The CDR3 DNA sequence: TGTGCCAGCAGCTACCTTCGGGGGAGCTCCTACGAGCAGTACTTC. Translating gives CASSYLRGSSYEQYF. The chain links TRBV11-2 to TRBJ2-7; the D gene is possibly TRBD2 (6 bases). Germline values: CDR1 SGHAT, CDR2 FQNNGV. This CDR3 has 15 residues. V lost 4 bases and J 0 bases, leaving 13 bases between the germline ends.

The chain is built from TRBV18 and TRBJ1-1; 7 positions agree with TRBD1. From germline, CDR1 is KGHSH and CDR2 LQKENI. The CDR3 spans 15 residues. After removal of 8 bases from V and 0 bases from J, the junction contained 9 bases not matched to a gene. This CDR3 is CASQRSQGVNTEAFF. DNA of the CDR3: TGTGCCAGCCAACGCTCCCAGGGGGTGAACACTGAAGCTTTCTTT.

This chain joins TRBV6-1 and TRBJ2-7; TRBD1 aligns across 8 bases. Germline loops: CDR1 MNHNS, CDR2 SASEGT. This CDR3 contains 13 residues. V lost 7 bases and J lost 3; bases outside the gene matches: 5. The CDR3 region is CASMRTGFYEQYF. CDR3 DNA: TGTGCCAGCATGAGGACAGGGTTCTACGAGCAGTACTTC.

This chain connects TRBV4-1 to TRBJ1-2; D unresolved. The CDR3 is 14 amino acids. Germline V gene sequence: CDR1 MGHRA, CDR2 YSYEKL. The V end lost 6 bases, the J end lost 2 bases, and 13 bases lay between the germline ends. This CDR3 is CASRPGITNYGYTF. In DNA form, the CDR3 reads TGCGCCAGCAGACCAGGAATAACGAACTATGGCTACACCTTC.

V usage is TRBV4-3 and J usage is TRBJ2-3; D unresolved. V gave up 0 bases and J gave up 14 bases, with 15 bases separating them. CDR3 length: 13 amino acids. Germline CDR1 is LGHNA and CDR2 is YSLEER. The CDR3 coding sequence is TGCGCCAGCAGCCAAGAAACGAGGCTCGATGTGTATTTT. It is translated as CASSQETRLDVYF.

This chain uses TRBV7-2 with TRBJ2-3; D is perhaps TRBD1 (6 bases). The CDR3 consists of 14 residues. CDR1 is SGHTA, CDR2 FQGNSA, per germline. Trimming cost V 6 bases and J 2 bases, with 12 bases left between them. This chain's CDR3 is CASRGATHTDTQYF. The CDR3 nucleotides read TGTGCCAGCAGGGGGGCTACCCACACAGATACGCAGTATTTT.

The chain has TRBV9 and TRBJ1-4, with 8 positions matching TRBD1. V was pared by 1 base and J by 5 bases, with 13 bases of the junction left unmatched. CDR3 length: 18 amino acids. Germline V lookup: CDR1 SGDLS, CDR2 YYNGEE. DNA of the CDR3: TGTGCCAGCAGCGTATCTCCTGGAATCGACAGGGGAAATGAAAAACTGTTTTTT. Protein: CASSVSPGIDRGNEKLFF.

The chain employs TRBV27 and TRBJ2-1, with D unclear. The CDR3 spans 13 residues. Per germline, CDR1 MNHEY and CDR2 SMNVEV (reference sequence). Trimming cost V 3 bases and J 6 bases, with 9 bases left between them. The CDR3 sequence is CASSFWQVNEQFF. CDR3 in DNA: TGTGCCAGCAGTTTCTGGCAAGTCAATGAGCAGTTCTTC.

This chain links TRBV6-1 with TRBJ1-5, with no clear D. The CDR3 is 15 residues long. Germline V gene lookup returns CDR1 MNHNS and CDR2 SASEGT. Trimming shortened V by 2 bases and J by 2 bases, and 10 bases separated the two germline ends. The CDR3, as DNA: TGTGCCAGCAGTGAATTGTGGGGAGGCAATCAGCCCCAGCATTTT. Protein product: CASSELWGGNQPQHF.

This clone was recorded once. CDR3 in DNA: TGTGCCAGCAGCTCGTATCGGGTCGATGAAGCTTTCTTT. Translated, it gives CASSSYRVDEAFF. The chain carries TRBV7-2 and TRBJ1-1; D not certain. The CDR3 contains 13 residues. Trimming pared 4 bases from V and 7 bases from J, leaving 13 bases between. Germline V gene lookup returns CDR1 SGHTA and CDR2 FQGNSA.

The chain uses TRBV6-5 and TRBJ2-5; TRBD1 might be the D (5 bases). The CDR3 is 13 amino acids. Trimming removed 2 bases at V and 7 bases at J, with 11 bases between. From germline, CDR1 is MNHEY and CDR2 SVGAGI. The CDR3 here is CASSYQGWGTQYF. CDR3 sequence (DNA): TGTGCCAGCAGTTACCAGGGTTGGGGGACCCAGTACTTC.

This clone appeared a few times. The gene calls are TRBV29-1 and TRBJ2-2, with 9 bases aligning to TRBD1. Germline CDR1 reads SQVTM; CDR2 reads ANQGSEA. The CDR3 is made up of 18 amino acids. The J segment lost 1 base and the V segment lost 3 bases, leaving 12 bases of the junction unmatched. The DNA for the CDR3 is TGCAGCGTTGACTCGACACTCCGGGACAGGGTGAACACCGGGGAGCTGTTTTTT. Encoded protein: CSVDSTLRDRVNTGELFF.

This chain uses TRBV7-2 with TRBJ1-2; 7 positions match TRBD1. There are 14 residues in the CDR3. Germline trimming cut 3 bases from V and 3 bases from J; bases unmatched to any gene: 4. Per germline, CDR1 SGHTA and CDR2 FQGNSA. CDR3 DNA: TGTGCCAGCAGCTTTCAAGGGGGCGACTATGGCTACACCTTC. It codes for CASSFQGGDYGYTF.

The chain recombines TRBV18 with TRBJ1-4, with a tentative D call TRBD1 (6 bases). Germline V CDR1 and CDR2: KGHSH, LQKENI. This CDR3 is built from 15 residues. The V and J ends lost 4 bases and 1 base respectively, with 10 bases between them. CDR3 DNA: TGTGCCAGCTCACAAGACAGGAAAACTAATGAAAAACTGTTTTTT. Translated: CASSQDRKTNEKLFF.

J is TRBJ2-2 and V is TRBV5-1; 9 bases are a match to TRBD1. The germline CDR1 and CDR2 sequences are SGHRS and YFSETQ. This CDR3 has 16 amino acids. V trimming: 3 bases; J trimming: 6 bases; junction bases outside the gene matches: 9. This CDR3 reads CASSSSPDRGAGELFF. The CDR3 DNA follows: TGCGCCAGCAGCTCTTCCCCGGACAGGGGAGCCGGGGAGCTGTTTTTT.

The rearrangement links TRBV19 to TRBJ2-7; perhaps TRBD2 as D (6 bases). The germline V gene encodes CDR1 LNHDA and CDR2 SQIVND (reference sequence). The CDR3 covers 16 residues. Trimming stripped 1 base from V and 5 bases from J, with 18 bases between. The DNA of the CDR3 is TGTGCCAGTAGTATAGGGGGAGGTGTGAGGGACGACGAGCAGTACTTC. Its protein product is CASSIGGGVRDDEQYF.

V usage is TRBV27 and J usage is TRBJ1-2; the D gene is possibly TRBD1 (5 bases). With 5 bases removed from V and 7 bases from J, the gap between germline ends came to 17 bases. CDR1 and CDR2 from the germline V gene are MNHEY and SMNVEV (reference sequence). This CDR3 contains 14 residues. Here the CDR3 DNA reads TGTGCCAGCAGTCCCCAGGCAGGGCTTTTTGGCTACACCTTC. The encoded protein is CASSPQAGLFGYTF.

The chain carries TRBV7-9 and TRBJ2-7; D is undetermined. Germline V lookup: CDR1 SEHNR, CDR2 FQNEAQ (reference sequence). This CDR3 has 14 amino acids. V was trimmed by 5 bases and J by 4 bases, leaving 15 bases between them. The CDR3 bases are TGTGCCAGCAGCCCGTACTCAAGTGCGTACGAGCAGTACTTC. This encodes CASSPYSSAYEQYF.

The chain has TRBV25-1 and TRBJ2-1; 7 bases agree with TRBD1. Germline loops: CDR1 MGHDK, CDR2 SYGVNS. The CDR3 length is 15 residues. Losses at the gene ends were 5 bases for V and 7 bases for J; bases not matched to a gene: 11. Here the CDR3 reads CASSRTARGRNEQFF. CDR3 coding DNA: TGTGCCAGCAGTCGAACTGCGAGGGGGCGGAATGAGCAGTTCTTC.

The chain has TRBV5-6 and TRBJ1-2, with no clear D. Germline V CDR1 and CDR2: SGHDT, YYEEEE. There are 14 residues in the CDR3. V lost 0 bases and J 8 bases, leaving 14 bases between the germline ends. Here the CDR3 reads CASSLVPGSLGYTF. DNA for the CDR3: TGTGCCAGCAGCTTGGTTCCCGGGTCCCTCGGCTACACCTTC.

This clone showed up just once. The rearrangement uses TRBV7-9 and TRBJ2-7; D possibly corresponds to TRBD1 (6 bases). Deletions cut 4 bases from V and 2 bases from J, with 12 bases between. Germline-derived CDR1 and CDR2 are SEHNR and FQNEAQ (reference sequence). There are 14 residues in the CDR3. The CDR3 protein is CASSWTDNTYEQYF. CDR3 DNA: TGTGCCAGCAGCTGGACAGATAACACCTACGAGCAGTACTTC.

V is TRBV9 and J is TRBJ2-7; possibly TRBD1 for D (5 bases). The V gene lost 0 bases and the J gene lost 2 bases, with 9 bases spanning the gap. Germline V gene sequence: CDR1 SGDLS, CDR2 YYNGEE. This CDR3 has 14 amino acids. The CDR3 protein is CASSVGQTTYEQYF. In DNA form, the CDR3 reads TGTGCCAGCAGCGTAGGACAGACCACCTACGAGCAGTACTTC. The full variable domain, in which reference TRBV9 and TRBJ2-7 provide the parts outside the CDR3, is DSGVTQTPKHLITATGQRVTLRCSPRSGDLSVYWYQQSLDQGLQFLIQYYNGEERAKGNILERFSAQQFPDLHSELNLSSLELGDSALYFCASSVGQTTYEQYFGPGTRLTVT.

The chain joins TRBV15 to TRBJ1-4; possibly TRBD1 for D (5 bases). Per the germline V gene, CDR1 is LNHNV and CDR2 is YYDKDF (reference sequence). V lost 1 base, J lost 1 base, and 7 bases lay in between. CDR3 length: 15 amino acids. This CDR3 reads CATSRGGGTNEKLFF. The CDR3 region has the DNA TGTGCCACCAGCAGAGGGGGGGGAACTAATGAAAAACTGTTTTTT.

This sequence joins TRBV5-1 and TRBJ1-1; TRBD1 might be the D (5 bases). The V gene's germline CDR1 is SGHRS and CDR2 YFSETQ. Trimming stripped 4 bases from V and 5 bases from J, with 24 bases between. The CDR3 is 17 residues long. The CDR3 sequence: CASSQQTQGEWFTEAFF. The CDR3 DNA is TGCGCCAGCAGCCAGCAGACCCAGGGTGAATGGTTTACTGAAGCTTTCTTT.

The J gene is TRBJ2-3, the V gene TRBV10-3; 10 positions agree with TRBD2. The CDR3 runs 17 residues. V gave up 4 bases and J gave up 2 bases; unmatched junction bases: 9. The germline V gene encodes CDR1 ENHRY and CDR2 SYGVKD. The CDR3 spells CAISGGELAGTTDTQYF. CDR3 DNA: TGTGCCATCAGTGGAGGGGAACTAGCGGGGACCACAGATACGCAGTATTTT.

This chain uses TRBV5-1 with TRBJ1-2; 7 nucleotides match TRBD1. The J segment lost 4 bases and the V segment lost 2 bases, leaving 8 bases of the junction unmatched. Germline V lookup: CDR1 SGHRS, CDR2 YFSETQ. This CDR3 has 15 amino acids. In DNA, the CDR3 is TGCGCCAGCAGCTTTTCACAGGGACAGCCCTATGGCTACACCTTC. It translates to CASSFSQGQPYGYTF.